The 14 T cell receptor beta chains below come from one sample, sequenced in a study of technical replicates of blood from a few donors. The repertoire was sequenced with immunoSEQ multiplex PCR; TCRdb's copy has only in-frame clones and lacks some. Altogether about 81,000 clones are present, about 81% being singletons, with the ten largest covering 3% to 5%. Material: PBMCs. These receptors were collected from a human donor in good health. Some clones in this sample may be carry-over from other donors' samples.

This chain joins TRBV7-6 and TRBJ2-5; 11 bases are a match to TRBD2. The J segment lost 5 bases and the V segment lost 1 base, leaving 0 bases of the junction unmatched. CDR1 is SGHVS, CDR2 FNYEAQ, per germline. This CDR3 has 14 amino acids. In nucleotides, the CDR3 is TGTGCCAGCAGCTTAGTAGCGGGGGGGGAGACCCAGTACTTC. Residues: CASSLVAGGETQYF.

V is TRBV7-3 and J is TRBJ2-3; D possibly corresponds to TRBD2 (6 bases). The CDR3 length is 15 residues. The V end lost 5 bases, the J end lost 2 bases, and 14 bases lay between the germline ends. CDR1 is SGHTA and CDR2 is FQGTGA in the germline V gene. CDR3 loop: CASSRDGGTTDTQYF. CDR3 sequence (DNA): TGTGCCAGCAGCAGGGACGGGGGAACCACAGATACGCAGTATTTT.

The chain links TRBV7-8 to TRBJ1-5, with D uncertain. This CDR3 has 13 residues. Germline values: CDR1 SGHVS, CDR2 FQNEAQ. Trimming pared 6 bases from V and 4 bases from J, leaving 10 bases between. CDR3 sequence: CASSQESNQPQHF. In DNA, the CDR3 is TGTGCCAGCAGTCAGGAAAGTAATCAGCCCCAGCATTTT.

The chain links TRBV6-6 to TRBJ2-3; perhaps TRBD1 as D (6 bases). The V and J ends lost 6 bases and 1 base respectively, with 14 bases between them. CDR1 and CDR2 (germline): MNHNY, SVGAGI (reference sequence). The CDR3 runs 15 residues. The CDR3: CASSKGQLRTDTQYF. The DNA for the CDR3 is TGTGCCAGCAGCAAAGGACAGCTCCGCACAGATACGCAGTATTTT.

This sequence joins TRBV6-5 and TRBJ1-2; possible D gene TRBD1, 6 bases. Trimming shortened V by 0 bases and J by 7 bases, and 9 bases separated the two germline ends. Germline-derived CDR1 and CDR2 are MNHEY and SVGAGI. This CDR3 spans 13 amino acids. DNA for the CDR3: TGTGCCAGCAGTTACTCGTGGGGGCTTGGCTACACCTTC. Translating it yields CASSYSWGLGYTF.

The chain uses TRBV6-1 and TRBJ2-7; possibly TRBD1 for D (6 bases). Per germline, CDR1 MNHNS and CDR2 SASEGT. V was trimmed by 1 base and J by 2 bases, leaving 18 bases between them. This CDR3 contains 17 residues. The CDR3 nucleotides are TGTGCCAGCAGTGAAGACATGTGGACAGTCTTAACCTACGAGCAGTACTTC. Translation gives CASSEDMWTVLTYEQYF.

This sequence joins TRBV5-6 and TRBJ2-7; D is unresolved. Trimming pared 4 bases from V and 6 bases from J, leaving 8 bases between. This CDR3 spans 11 amino acids. Germline V gene lookup returns CDR1 SGHDT and CDR2 YYEEEE. The CDR3 sequence: CASSAEREQYF. The DNA of the CDR3 is TGTGCCAGCAGCGCAGAACGCGAGCAGTACTTC.

J is TRBJ2-7 and V is TRBV9, with no clear D. Trimming cost V 1 base and J 1 base, with 6 bases left between them. Germline V gene lookup returns CDR1 SGDLS and CDR2 YYNGEE. The CDR3 spans 13 residues. CDR3 DNA: TGTGCCAGCAGCGTAACGGGTTCCTACGAGCAGTACTTC. Residues: CASSVTGSYEQYF.

V is TRBV4-1 and J is TRBJ2-5; 11 bases line up with TRBD1. Unmatched junction bases numbered 13, after V lost 0 bases and J lost 7 bases. This CDR3 has 18 amino acids. Germline V gene lookup returns CDR1 MGHRA and CDR2 YSYEKL. As DNA, the CDR3 is TGCGCCAGCAGCCAAGAGTTTGGGACAGGGGGTGGTTTAAGGACCCAGTACTTC. Translated: CASSQEFGTGGGLRTQYF.

The DNA of the CDR3 is TGTGCCAGCAGTTTCTCTAGAGGCTACGAGCAGTACTTC. Amino acids: CASSFSRGYEQYF. The chain carries TRBV6-9 and TRBJ2-7; D remains ambiguous. The germline gives CDR1 MNHGY, CDR2 SVAAGI. V was cut by 4 bases and J by 3 bases, with 10 bases left in between. The CDR3 runs to 13 residues.

The chain combines TRBV30 with TRBJ1-5; D may be TRBD1 (6 bases). The V and J ends lost 0 bases and 6 bases respectively, with 9 bases between them. Germline CDR1 and CDR2: GTSNPN and SVGIG (reference sequence). The CDR3 spans 13 residues. CDR3 sequence (DNA): TGTGCCTGGAGTGTAGGCAGGGGTCAGCCCCAGCATTTT. Protein product: CAWSVGRGQPQHF.

The V call is TRBV11-2, the J call TRBJ2-1; 12 nucleotides match TRBD2. Trimming cost V 3 bases and J 9 bases; bases outside gene matches: 3. The CDR3 has 14 residues. CDR1 and CDR2 from the germline V gene are SGHAT and FQNNGV. The CDR3 DNA reads as TGTGCCAGCAGCTTGACTAGCGGGAGCGGTGAGCAGTTCTTC. Translated, it gives CASSLTSGSGEQFF.

V usage is TRBV14 and J usage is TRBJ2-7, with 10 positions matching TRBD2. In germline, CDR1 is SGHDN, CDR2 FVKESK. The CDR3 contains 17 residues. V was clipped by 1 base and J by 6 bases; unmatched bases: 12. The CDR3 is CASSQAWGGSGRLEQYF. In nucleotides, the CDR3 is TGTGCCAGCAGCCAAGCCTGGGGGGGTAGCGGGAGGCTCGAGCAGTACTTC.

The chain couples TRBV6-5 to TRBJ2-7, with TRBD2 matching over 7 bases. Germline V gene lookup returns CDR1 MNHEY and CDR2 SVGAGI. The J segment lost 0 bases and the V segment lost 3 bases, leaving 5 bases of the junction unmatched. CDR3 length: 15 residues. CDR3 sequence: CASSYPRGSSYEQYF. The DNA of the CDR3 is TGTGCCAGCAGTTATCCGCGGGGGAGCTCCTACGAGCAGTACTTC.